This T cell receptor (beta chain) was sequenced for a study of monozygotic twins with inflammatory bowel disease. Germline assignment: CDR1 MDHEN and CDR2 SYDVKM. The CDR3 runs 13 residues. One entry per CDR3 protein, without DNA, is what TCRdb gives after re-calling the 5' RACE reads. Recorded here are some 190,000 distinct CDR3 sequences; the top ten clones represent 7.7%. What was sequenced was blood. The sequence derives from a human donor with ulcerative colitis or Crohn's disease, or a healthy co-twin of an affected twin (not recorded which). This chain joins TRBV28 and TRBJ1-2; TCRdb names TRBD1, which stays unverified in the absence of DNA. The CDR3 loop is CASSRDILRGYTF.